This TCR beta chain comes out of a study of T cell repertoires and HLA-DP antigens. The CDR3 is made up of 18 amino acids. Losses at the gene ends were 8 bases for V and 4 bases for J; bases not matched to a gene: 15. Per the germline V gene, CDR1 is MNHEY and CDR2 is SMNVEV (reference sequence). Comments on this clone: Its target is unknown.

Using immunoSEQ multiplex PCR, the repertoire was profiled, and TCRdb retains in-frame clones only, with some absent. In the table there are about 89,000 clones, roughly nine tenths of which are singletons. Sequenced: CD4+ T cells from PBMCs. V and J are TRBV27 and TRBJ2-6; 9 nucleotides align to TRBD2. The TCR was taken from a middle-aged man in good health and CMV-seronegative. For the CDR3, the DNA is TGTGCCAGCGGTCGACAAATAGCGGGAGTAGGAGGGGCCAACGTCCTGACTTTC. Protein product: CASGRQIAGVGGANVLTF.